These 30 T cell receptor beta chains share one sample of origin, sequenced in a study of human T cells and chemical hapten exposure. Regarding time point: pre-sensitization, week 0. Specified treatment: therapeutic diphenylcyclopropenone sensitization with weekly scalp DPC. Using its own MiXCR run on the RACE reads, TCRdb lists one record per CDR3 protein. The data show 180,000 or so distinct CDR3 sequences, approximately 31% seen once. Source: whole blood, taken in connection with sensitization to the hapten diphenylcyclopropenone (DPC). The receptors derive from a woman between 25 and 40 years old with alopecia areata. Some clones in this sample may be carry-over from other donors' samples.

This clonotype was seen repeatedly, ten times or more. The V and J genes are TRBV28 and TRBJ2-5, with 12 bases identical to TRBD2. V trimming: 3 bases; J trimming: 6 bases; junction bases outside the gene matches: 5. CDR3 size: 15 residues. The germline V gene encodes CDR1 MDHEN and CDR2 SYDVKM. CDR3 loop: CASSFSLAGGKTQYF. The CDR3 bases are TGTGCCAGCAGTTTTTCACTAGCGGGGGGAAAGACCCAGTACTTC.

V usage is TRBV10-3 and J usage is TRBJ2-5; TRBD2 might be the D (6 bases). Looked up from germline, CDR1 is ENHRY and CDR2 is SYGVKD. V lost 2 bases and J lost 5, with 15 bases in between. The length of the CDR3 is 15 residues. DNA of the CDR3: TGTGCCATCAGTGAGACTGGAGGGCATTTCGAGACCCAGTACTTC. Encoded protein: CAISETGGHFETQYF.

This clonotype has only a few counts. This chain connects TRBV7-2 to TRBJ1-3; no firm D call. The V gene lost 6 bases and the J gene lost 3 bases, with 15 bases spanning the gap. The germline V gene encodes CDR1 SGHTA and CDR2 FQGNSA. The CDR3 covers 15 residues. The CDR3 protein is CASSSTRTVGNTIYF. The CDR3 nucleotides read TGTGCCAGCAGTTCAACGAGGACGGTTGGAAACACCATATATTTT. Complete variable domain (other parts from reference TRBV7-2 and TRBJ1-3): GAGVSQSPSNKVTEKGKDVELRCDPISGHTALYWYRQSLGQGLEFLIYFQGNSAPDKSGLPSDRFSAERTGGSVSTLTIQRTQQEDSAVYLCASSSTRTVGNTIYFGEGSWLTVV.

Only a few counts were recorded for this clonotype. The chain is built from TRBV4-1 and TRBJ1-6, with D perhaps matching TRBD1 (5 bases). The ends were cut back, 1 base at V and 12 bases at J, with 10 bases in the middle. The CDR3 is 13 residues long. Germline V CDR1 and CDR2: MGHRA, YSYEKL. The DNA for the CDR3 is TGCGCCAGCAGCCAAGTGAAGGGGAAACCCCTCCACTTT. It encodes CASSQVKGKPLHF.

This clonotype was seen only a few times. This chain joins TRBV6-6 and TRBJ2-3, with D unresolved. Germline V gene data show CDR1 as MNHNY and CDR2 as SVGAGI (reference sequence). CDR3 length: 14 residues. V was cut by 5 bases and J by 2 bases, with 11 bases left in between. The CDR3 spells CASSERAYTDTQYF. The DNA of the CDR3 is TGTGCCAGCAGTGAACGGGCTTACACAGATACGCAGTATTTT.

This chain uses TRBV9 with TRBJ1-5; D is uncertain. The CDR3 is 15 amino acids. Germline CDR1 SGDLS, CDR2 YYNGEE. V was clipped by 1 base and J by 0 bases, with 8 bases between them. The CDR3 region has the DNA TGTGCCAGCAGCGTATCCGGCTATAGCAATCAGCCCCAGCATTTT. Translation gives CASSVSGYSNQPQHF.

This clonotype was seen repeatedly, ten times or more. The chain uses TRBV6-5 and TRBJ2-2; 7 positions match TRBD1. Trimming at V came to 6 bases and at J to 7 bases, leaving 2 bases not matched to a gene. Germline values: CDR1 MNHEY, CDR2 SVGAGI. This CDR3 region has 12 residues. CDR3: CASSWTGGELFF. In nucleotides, the CDR3 is TGTGCCAGCAGCTGGACAGGCGGGGAGCTGTTTTTT.

This clonotype appeared a few times. This sequence joins TRBV28 and TRBJ1-6; D unclear. CDR1 and CDR2 (germline): MDHEN, SYDVKM. The CDR3 is made up of 14 amino acids. V was pared by 3 bases and J by 10 bases, with 13 bases between. CDR3 amino acids: CASSLVTRRSPLHF. DNA for the CDR3: TGTGCCAGCAGTTTGGTGACACGGAGGTCACCCCTCCACTTT.

This clonotype appeared a few times. One junction end disagrees with the germline gene, perhaps due to a read error. The genes are TRBV6-6 and TRBJ2-7; 8 bases are shared with TRBD1. This CDR3 contains 13 residues. Germline CDR1 reads MNHNY; CDR2 reads SVGAGI (reference sequence). This CDR3 is CASSSQDRGRASF. CDR3 DNA: TGTGCCAGCAGTTCTCAAGACAGGGGCAGGGCGTCCTTC.

The rearrangement uses TRBV4-3 and TRBJ1-6; 8 bases align to TRBD1. There are 15 residues in the CDR3. The germline V gene has CDR1 LGHNA and CDR2 YSLEER. J was trimmed by 7 bases and V by 2 bases; bases with no gene match: 4. This CDR3 reads CASSQSRGRNSPLHF. The CDR3 nucleotides read TGCGCCAGCAGCCAAAGCAGGGGGCGAAATTCACCCCTCCACTTT.

V and J are TRBV6-2 or TRBV6-3 and TRBJ2-7; no reliable D call. CDR1 is MNHEY and CDR2 is SVGEGT in the germline V gene. The germline V and J ends were trimmed by 2 bases and 6 bases, with 11 bases remaining between them. The CDR3 covers 13 residues. The CDR3 spells CASSYPGPSEQYF. In DNA form, the CDR3 reads TGTGCCAGCAGTTACCCGGGTCCGAGCGAGCAGTACTTC.

At least ten counts were recorded for this clonotype. The chain has TRBV28 and TRBJ1-1; no definite D call. The V end was cut by 6 bases, the J end by 12 bases, with 17 bases between. Looked up from germline, CDR1 is MDHEN and CDR2 is SYDVKM. The CDR3 runs 12 residues. CDR3 residues: CASSLNTDVSFF. In DNA form, the CDR3 reads TGTGCCAGCAGCCTAAACACGGACGTGTCTTTCTTT.

In its sample, this clonotype was seen a few times. J is TRBJ1-4 and V is TRBV28; TRBD1 aligns across 9 bases. The CDR3 is 14 residues long. Germline V gives CDR1 MDHEN, CDR2 SYDVKM. The ends lost 6 bases at V and 7 bases at J; junction bases unmatched: 6. The CDR3 here is CASRPGQGREKLFF. Here the CDR3 DNA reads TGTGCCAGCAGGCCGGGACAGGGCCGTGAAAAACTGTTTTTT.

The V gene is TRBV7-2, the J gene TRBJ2-1; TRBD2 matches 8 bases. V shed 5 bases, J shed 8 bases, and the junction held 14 bases outside the gene matches. The CDR3 sequence is 16 residues long. CDR1 is SGHTA, CDR2 FQGNSA, per germline. CDR3 loop: CASSPRSTGGMYEQFF. Here the CDR3 DNA reads TGTGCCAGCAGCCCCCGTTCGACGGGAGGGATGTATGAGCAGTTCTTC.

This clonotype has more than one count but fewer than ten. This chain joins TRBV4-1 and TRBJ2-7; 8 nucleotides align to TRBD2. This CDR3 is built from 18 residues. V lost 0 bases and J lost 3; bases outside the gene matches: 13. The germline gives CDR1 MGHRA, CDR2 YSYEKL. The CDR3 coding sequence is TGCGCCAGCAGCCAAGAAGGGGGAGCGGGGGCGGAGAACTACGAGCAGTACTTC. It encodes CASSQEGGAGAENYEQYF.

The CDR3 nucleotides read TGTGCCAGCAGCTTGCGATCCGGGACTAGCATTTCCTACGAGCAGTACTTC. Translation gives CASSLRSGTSISYEQYF. V and J are TRBV5-6 and TRBJ2-7, with 9 bases lining up with TRBD2. Trimming removed 1 base from V and 1 base from J; junction bases left unmatched: 9. The germline CDR1 and CDR2 sequences are SGHDT and YYEEEE. There are 17 residues in the CDR3.

A few counts support this clonotype. The chain carries TRBV4-1 and TRBJ1-1; D remains unclear. The length of the CDR3 is 16 residues. V lost 0 bases and J 6 bases, leaving 17 bases between the germline ends. The germline CDR1 and CDR2 sequences are MGHRA and YSYEKL. Written as DNA, the CDR3 is TGCGCCAGCAGCCAAGAGGTTATTTGGCAGCGCGCTGAAGCTTTCTTT. Translated, it gives CASSQEVIWQRAEAFF.

This chain joins TRBV9 and TRBJ2-7; 7 bases agree with TRBD1. Germline-derived CDR1 and CDR2 are SGDLS and YYNGEE. V dropped 1 base and J dropped 2; count of bases not matched to a gene: 3. This CDR3 region has 14 residues. CDR3 coding DNA: TGTGCCAGCAGCGTAAGGACAGGACCCTACGAGCAGTACTTC. It specifies CASSVRTGPYEQYF.

The V call is TRBV20-1, the J call TRBJ2-1; 9 nucleotides align to TRBD2. Germline V lookup: CDR1 DFQATT, CDR2 SNEGSKA (reference sequence). The CDR3 covers 15 residues. V dropped 0 bases and J dropped 7; count of bases not matched to a gene: 7. In nucleotides, the CDR3 is TGCAGTGCTAGAGACCCTAGCGGGATCGGAAATGAGCAGTTCTTC. As protein: CSARDPSGIGNEQFF.

J is TRBJ1-5 and V is TRBV4-1; no clear D gene. The germline V and J ends were trimmed by 0 bases and 3 bases, with 9 bases remaining between them. CDR1 is MGHRA and CDR2 is YSYEKL in the germline V gene. The CDR3 has 15 residues. The CDR3 region is CASSQDTAINQPQHF. CDR3 sequence (DNA): TGCGCCAGCAGCCAAGACACAGCCATCAATCAGCCCCAGCATTTT.

V gene TRBV29-1 combines with J gene TRBJ1-2; no definite D call. V shed 4 bases and J shed 1 base, with 4 bases lying between them. Per germline, CDR1 SQVTM and CDR2 ANQGSEA. The CDR3 consists of 11 residues. This CDR3 reads CSVGHNYGYTF. CDR3 nucleotide sequence: TGCAGCGTTGGTCATAACTATGGCTACACCTTC.

CDR3 loop: CASSLGRAGGSYEQYF. The CDR3 bases are TGTGCCAGCAGTTTGGGGAGGGCAGGGGGCTCCTACGAGCAGTACTTC. The chain has TRBV28 and TRBJ2-7; the D gene could be TRBD1 or TRBD2 (7 bases each). CDR3 length: 16 amino acids. Germline-derived CDR1 and CDR2 are MDHEN and SYDVKM. V was cut by 3 bases and J by 0 bases, with 15 bases left in between.

The DNA of the CDR3 is TGCGCCAGCAGCCTCTCCTCGGGTCTCGTTATGAACACTGAAGCTTTCTTT. Amino acid sequence: CASSLSSGLVMNTEAFF. The chain has TRBV4-3 and TRBJ1-1; D is uncertain. The length of the CDR3 is 17 residues. Germline CDR1 is LGHNA and CDR2 is YSLEER. Between the trimmed V and J ends, which lost 4 bases and 0 bases, there was a span of 18 bases.

This clonotype was picked up a small number of times. The chain has TRBV20-1 and TRBJ1-6; D not certain. The V gene lost 1 base and the J gene lost 0 bases, with 10 bases spanning the gap. The V gene's germline CDR1 is DFQATT and CDR2 SNEGSKA (reference sequence). The CDR3 consists of 16 residues. The CDR3 region has the DNA TGCAGTGCTAGAGGCCCCAGCAGCTCCTATAATTCACCCCTCCACTTT. It codes for CSARGPSSSYNSPLHF.

The genes are TRBV3-1 and TRBJ2-1; 8 bases line up with TRBD2. The CDR3 is 14 amino acids. J lost 9 bases, V lost 3 bases, and 7 bases had no gene match. The V gene's germline CDR1 is LGHDT and CDR2 YNNKEL (reference sequence). Written as DNA, the CDR3 is TGTGCCAGCAGCCAGGGACTAGTTGGGAGTGAGCAGTTCTTC. Residues: CASSQGLVGSEQFF.

This clonotype was seen a few times. This chain connects TRBV5-5 to TRBJ2-5; 10 nucleotides align to TRBD1. The V segment lost 0 bases and the J segment 5 bases; nucleotides outside the gene matches: 4. Germline V lookup: CDR1 SGHKS, CDR2 YYEKEE (reference sequence). This CDR3 is built from 15 residues. The CDR3: CASSLGGTGVETQYF. The CDR3 bases are TGTGCCAGCAGCTTGGGGGGGACAGGGGTCGAGACCCAGTACTTC.

This clonotype has more than one count but fewer than ten. CDR3 in amino acids: CASSFFYNSPLHF. The CDR3 nucleotides are TGTGCCAGCAGTTTTTTCTATAATTCACCCCTCCACTTT. J is TRBJ1-6 and V is TRBV28; no clear D. Trimming cost V 3 bases and J 3 bases, with 3 bases left between them. Germline CDR1 MDHEN, CDR2 SYDVKM. This CDR3 is 13 amino acids long.

This chain joins TRBV29-1 and TRBJ1-3; D is unclear. CDR3 length: 13 amino acids. CDR1 SQVTM and CDR2 ANQGSEA come from the germline V gene. Trimming left V 3 bases short and J 2 bases short, with 8 bases between. The CDR3 loop is CSVEMGTGNTIYF. The CDR3 DNA reads as TGCAGCGTTGAGATGGGGACTGGAAACACCATATATTTT.

The V gene is TRBV20-1, the J gene TRBJ1-4, with a weak D call TRBD1 (6 bases). V lost 6 bases and J 4 bases, leaving 12 bases between the germline ends. This CDR3 is built from 13 residues. Germline CDR1 and CDR2: DFQATT and SNEGSKA (reference sequence). This CDR3 reads CSAQTGGNEKLFF. Here the CDR3 DNA reads TGCAGTGCCCAGACAGGCGGTAATGAAAAACTGTTTTTT.

Comment on this clonotype: Given a much more abundant clone one base away, this may be a read error. The genes are TRBV28 and TRBJ1-2; D is possibly TRBD1 (5 bases). Germline-derived CDR1 and CDR2 are MDHEN and SYDVKM. CDR3 length: 13 amino acids. CDR3 sequence (DNA): TGTGTCAGCAGCCCGGGGGGTGACTATGGCTACACCTTC. Protein sequence: CVSSPGGDYGYTF.